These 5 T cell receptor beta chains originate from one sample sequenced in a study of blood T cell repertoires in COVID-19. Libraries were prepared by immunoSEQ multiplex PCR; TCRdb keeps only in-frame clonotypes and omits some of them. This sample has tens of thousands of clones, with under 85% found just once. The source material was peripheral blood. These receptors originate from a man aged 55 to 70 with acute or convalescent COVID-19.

The CDR3 protein is CASSLAGTSQPQHF. In DNA, the CDR3 is TGCGCCAGCAGCTTGGCCGGTACTAGTCAGCCCCAGCATTTT. The rearrangement uses TRBV5-1 and TRBJ1-5; D gene uncertain. The CDR3 is made up of 14 amino acids. Germline CDR1 is SGHRS and CDR2 is YFSETQ. The germline V and J ends were trimmed by 0 bases and 6 bases, with 10 bases remaining between them.

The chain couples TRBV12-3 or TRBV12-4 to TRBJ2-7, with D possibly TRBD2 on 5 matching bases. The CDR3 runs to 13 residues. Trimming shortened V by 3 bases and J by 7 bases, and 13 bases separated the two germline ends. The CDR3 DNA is TGTGCCAGCAGTTTTTCGGGAAATGGGGAGCAGTACTTC. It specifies CASSFSGNGEQYF.

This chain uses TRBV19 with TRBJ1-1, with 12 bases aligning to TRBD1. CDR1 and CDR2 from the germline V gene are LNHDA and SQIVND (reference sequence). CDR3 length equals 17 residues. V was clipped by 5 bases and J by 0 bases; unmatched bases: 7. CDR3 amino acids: CASSLGTGGVVNTEAFF. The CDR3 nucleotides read TGTGCCAGTAGTCTTGGGACAGGGGGCGTCGTGAACACTGAAGCTTTCTTT.

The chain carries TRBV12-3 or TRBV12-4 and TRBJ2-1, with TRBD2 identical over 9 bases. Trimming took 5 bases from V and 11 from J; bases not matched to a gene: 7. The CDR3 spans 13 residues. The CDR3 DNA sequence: TGTGCCAGCAGTCCGGGACTAGCCTTCAAGCAGTTCTTC. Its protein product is CASSPGLAFKQFF.

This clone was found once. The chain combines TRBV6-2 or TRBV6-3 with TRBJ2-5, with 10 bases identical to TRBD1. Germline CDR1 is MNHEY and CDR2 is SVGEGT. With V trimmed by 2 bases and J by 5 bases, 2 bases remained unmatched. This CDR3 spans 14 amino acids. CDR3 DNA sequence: TGTGCCAGCAGTTACGGGACAGGGGTTGAGACCCAGTACTTC. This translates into CASSYGTGVETQYF.